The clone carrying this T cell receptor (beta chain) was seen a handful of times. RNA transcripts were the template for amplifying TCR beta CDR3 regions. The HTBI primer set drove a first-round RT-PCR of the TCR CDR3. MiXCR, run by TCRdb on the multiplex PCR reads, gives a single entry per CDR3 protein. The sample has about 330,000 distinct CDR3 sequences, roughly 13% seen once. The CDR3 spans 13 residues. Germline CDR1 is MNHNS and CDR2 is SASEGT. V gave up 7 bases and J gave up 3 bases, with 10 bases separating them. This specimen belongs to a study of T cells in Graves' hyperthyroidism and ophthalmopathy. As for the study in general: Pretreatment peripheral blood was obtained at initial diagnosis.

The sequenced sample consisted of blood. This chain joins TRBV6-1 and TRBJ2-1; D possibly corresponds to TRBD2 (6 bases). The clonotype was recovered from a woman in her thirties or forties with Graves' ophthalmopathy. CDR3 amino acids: CASKLGLYNEQFF. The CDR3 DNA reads TGTGCCAGCAAGTTGGGACTCTACAATGAGCAGTTCTTC.